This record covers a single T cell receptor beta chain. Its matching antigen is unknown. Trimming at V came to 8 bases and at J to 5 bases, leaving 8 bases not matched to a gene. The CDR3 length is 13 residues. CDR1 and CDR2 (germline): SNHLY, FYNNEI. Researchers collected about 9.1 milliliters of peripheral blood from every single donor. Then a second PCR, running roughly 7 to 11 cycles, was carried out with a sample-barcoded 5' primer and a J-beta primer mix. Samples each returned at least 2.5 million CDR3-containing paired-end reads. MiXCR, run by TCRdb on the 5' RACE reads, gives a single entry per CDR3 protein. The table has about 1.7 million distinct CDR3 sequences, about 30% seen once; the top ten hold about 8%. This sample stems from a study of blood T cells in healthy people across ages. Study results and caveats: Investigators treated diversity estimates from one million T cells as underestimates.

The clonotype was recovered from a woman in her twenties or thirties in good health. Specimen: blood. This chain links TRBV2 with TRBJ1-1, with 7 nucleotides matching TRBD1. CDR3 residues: CASGPTGWTEAFF. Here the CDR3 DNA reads TGTGCCAGCGGCCCGACAGGGTGGACTGAAGCTTTCTTT.